The sample holds many counts of the clone carrying this T cell receptor beta chain. The antigen remains undetermined. CDR1 SGHVS and CDR2 FNYEAQ come from the germline V gene. The CDR3 is 14 amino acids. Trimming stripped 5 bases from V and 5 bases from J, with 16 bases between. Each CDR3 protein gets one entry after TCRdb re-called the 5' RACE reads with MiXCR. The sample includes 170,000 or so distinct CDR3 sequences, approximately 6.2% of them seen just once. This sample is drawn from a study of T cells after yellow fever vaccination. Study-level findings and limits: Secondary responses were weaker yet peaked faster, day 5 versus 15.

This clonotype originated in a young man who received the YFV17D yellow fever vaccine. The material sequenced was CD4+ T cells sorted from PBMCs, taken on the day of the first yellow fever vaccination. V is TRBV7-6 and J is TRBJ2-7, with TRBD2 as a possible D gene (6 bases). CDR3 coding DNA: TGTGCCAGCAGCACAACCCTGGGCGGGAACGAGCAGTACTTC. Its translation is CASSTTLGGNEQYF.